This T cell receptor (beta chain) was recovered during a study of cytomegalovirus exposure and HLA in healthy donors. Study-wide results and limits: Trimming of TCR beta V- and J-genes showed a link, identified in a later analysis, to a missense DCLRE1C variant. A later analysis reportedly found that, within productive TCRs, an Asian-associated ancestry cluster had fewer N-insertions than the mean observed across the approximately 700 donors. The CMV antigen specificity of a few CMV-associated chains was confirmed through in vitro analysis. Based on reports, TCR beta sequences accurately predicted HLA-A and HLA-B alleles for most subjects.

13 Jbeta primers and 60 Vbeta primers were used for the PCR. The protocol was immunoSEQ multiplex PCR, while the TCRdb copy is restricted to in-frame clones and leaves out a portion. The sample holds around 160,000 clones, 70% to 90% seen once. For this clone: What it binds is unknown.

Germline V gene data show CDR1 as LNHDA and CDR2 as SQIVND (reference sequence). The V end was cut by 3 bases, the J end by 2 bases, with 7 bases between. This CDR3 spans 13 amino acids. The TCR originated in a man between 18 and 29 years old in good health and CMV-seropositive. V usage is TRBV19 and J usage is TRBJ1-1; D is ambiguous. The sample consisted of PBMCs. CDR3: CASSIVRNTEAFF. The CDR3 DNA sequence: TGTGCCAGTAGTATCGTCAGAAACACTGAAGCTTTCTTT.